One T cell receptor (beta chain) is described in this entry. Its matching antigen is unknown. The data derive from a study of blood T cells in healthy people across ages. Across the study: For every two T cells, template switching captured about one barcoded beta molecule.

Study-wide results and limits: For the donors, CMV status was unknown and possibly confounded expanded clonotype changes.

This CDR3 is built from 15 residues. CDR1 and CDR2 (germline): SGHTA, FQGNSA. V lost 7 bases, J lost 1 base, and 15 bases lay in between. Alongside a J-beta primer mix, a sample-barcoded 5' primer served in a second PCR lasting about 7 to 11 cycles. Each cDNA molecule was tagged by a template-switch adaptor that had 12 random nucleotides. TCRdb re-analysed the 5' RACE reads in MiXCR, keeping a single row per CDR3 protein. The repertoire includes some 1.8 million distinct CDR3 sequences, around 40% of them detected once, and roughly 23% sits in the top ten. The source material was blood. V usage is TRBV7-2 and J usage is TRBJ2-3; unclear D gene. This clonotype originated in a human donor in good health. For the CDR3, the DNA is TGTACCAGCACCCTGGGGATCCCTGGCACAGATACGCAGTATTTT. Amino acid sequence: CTSTLGIPGTDTQYF.